Below, 32 T cell receptor beta chains from the same sample are listed, as sequenced in a study of blood T cell repertoires in COVID-19. Generated by immunoSEQ multiplex PCR, the TCRdb table keeps only in-frame clones and is missing some. The sample consists of 250,000 to 350,000 clones, about nine tenths of them appearing once. The sequencing input was peripheral blood. Receptors were obtained from a woman under 40 who had recovered from COVID-19.

This chain joins TRBV3-1 (or the pseudogene TRBV3-2) and TRBJ2-7, with D hard to call. Germline CDR1 LGHDT, CDR2 YNNKEL (reference sequence). The CDR3 covers 14 residues. The germline V and J ends were trimmed by 7 bases and 2 bases, with 15 bases remaining between them. The CDR3 region is CASTPSPGPYEQYF. For the CDR3, the DNA is TGTGCCAGCACTCCAAGTCCAGGTCCCTACGAGCAGTACTTC.

J is TRBJ1-1 and V is TRBV18, with a weak D call TRBD1 (6 bases). The CDR3 totals 16 residues. The germline gives CDR1 KGHSH, CDR2 LQKENI. Deletions cut 2 bases from V and 0 bases from J, with 13 bases between. For the CDR3, the DNA is TGTGCCAGCTCACCAGGGCGGCAGGGGCTGAACACTGAAGCTTTCTTT. Protein product: CASSPGRQGLNTEAFF. Supplemented by reference TRBV18 and TRBJ1-1, the full variable domain reads NAGVMQNPRHLVRRRGQEARLRCSPMKGHSHVYWYRQLPEEGLKFMVYLQKENIIDESGMPKERFSAEFPKEGPSILRIQQVVRGDSAAYFCASSPGRQGLNTEAFFGQGTRLTVV.

This rearrangement joins TRBV9 to TRBJ2-5; 11 bases are a match to TRBD2. The CDR3 extends over 16 amino acids. With V trimmed by 4 bases and J by 0 bases, 5 bases remained unmatched. Germline values: CDR1 SGDLS, CDR2 YYNGEE. CDR3 protein: CASSRRLAGNQETQYF. The CDR3 DNA sequence: TGTGCCAGCAGCAGACGACTAGCGGGGAACCAAGAGACCCAGTACTTC.

The chain links TRBV19 to TRBJ1-4; 8 bases line up with TRBD1. CDR3 size: 16 residues. Looked up from germline, CDR1 is LNHDA and CDR2 is SQIVND (reference sequence). The V gene end was trimmed by 8 bases and the J gene end by 0 bases; junction bases not matched to a gene: 8. CDR3 DNA: TGTGCCAGTCGGACAGGGTCCTTCACAACTAATGAAAAACTGTTTTTT. It specifies CASRTGSFTTNEKLFF.

The chain joins TRBV12-3 or TRBV12-4 to TRBJ1-2; no clear D gene. The CDR3 totals 11 residues. With 3 bases removed from V and 7 bases from J, the gap between germline ends came to 6 bases. The CDR3 spells CASSFRGGYTF. DNA for the CDR3: TGTGCCAGCAGTTTCAGAGGTGGCTACACCTTC.

The chain carries TRBV7-2 and TRBJ1-5, with TRBD1 identical over 8 bases. CDR1 and CDR2 from the germline V gene are SGHTA and FQGNSA. V lost 1 base, J lost 5 bases, and 1 base stayed unmatched. The CDR3 runs 14 residues. This CDR3 reads CASSLGTGHQPQHF. CDR3 coding DNA: TGTGCCAGCAGCTTAGGGACAGGGCATCAGCCCCAGCATTTT.

The chain employs TRBV5-8 and TRBJ2-3; the D gene is possibly TRBD2 (6 bases). Deletions cut 3 bases from V and 2 bases from J, with 22 bases between. CDR3 length: 18 amino acids. CDR1 and CDR2 (germline): SGHTS, YDEGEE. CDR3 bases: TGTGCCAGCAGCTCAAGGTGGGGGGACGTACAATACACAGATACGCAGTATTTT. Residues: CASSSRWGDVQYTDTQYF.

V usage is TRBV5-5 and J usage is TRBJ1-2, with D uncertain. V was shortened by 4 bases and J by 0 bases, with 10 bases between the two germline ends. From germline, CDR1 is SGHKS and CDR2 YYEKEE (reference sequence). CDR3 length equals 14 residues. CDR3 coding DNA: TGTGCCAGCAGCGCGGCCGTTCCTAACTATGGCTACACCTTC. Translating it yields CASSAAVPNYGYTF. Together with reference TRBV5-5 and TRBJ1-2, the CDR3 gives the full variable domain: DAGVTQSPTHLIKTRGQQVTLRCSPISGHKSVSWYQQVLGQGPQFIFQYYEKEERGRGNFPDRFSARQFPNYSSELNVNALLLGDSALYLCASSAAVPNYGYTFGSGTRLTVV.

The chain combines TRBV3-1 (or the pseudogene TRBV3-2) with TRBJ1-2, with D possibly matching TRBD1 (5 bases). Germline loops: CDR1 LGHDT, CDR2 YNNKEL (reference sequence). The CDR3 length is 16 residues. Trimming removed 4 bases from V and 4 bases from J, with 19 bases in between. CDR3 residues: CASSPNSDSLLYGYTF. CDR3 bases: TGTGCCAGCAGCCCCAACTCCGACAGCCTCCTCTATGGCTACACCTTC.

This clone was detected only once. The V gene is TRBV19, the J gene TRBJ1-5; D is perhaps TRBD1 (6 bases). From germline, CDR1 is LNHDA and CDR2 SQIVND (reference sequence). The CDR3 sequence is 12 residues long. Trimming removed 5 bases from V and 5 bases from J, with 7 bases in between. CDR3 residues: CASSGTYQPQHF. CDR3 coding DNA: TGTGCCAGTAGTGGGACATATCAGCCCCAGCATTTT. The full variable domain, its missing parts supplied by reference TRBV19 and TRBJ1-5, is DGGITQSPKYLFRKEGQNVTLSCEQNLNHDAMYWYRQDPGQGLRLIYYSQIVNDFQKGDIAEGYSVSREKKESFPLTVTSAQKNPTAFYLCASSGTYQPQHFGDGTRLSIL.

The chain employs TRBV3-1 (or the pseudogene TRBV3-2) and TRBJ2-3; D might be TRBD1 (6 bases). CDR3 length equals 17 residues. Trimming removed 4 bases from V and 1 base from J, with 18 bases in between. CDR1 and CDR2 (germline): LGHDT, YNNKEL (reference sequence). CDR3 protein: CASSPQPGQGRTDTQYF. CDR3 nucleotide sequence: TGTGCCAGCAGCCCACAACCAGGGCAGGGGCGCACAGATACGCAGTATTTT.

The rearrangement uses TRBV7-9 and TRBJ2-2, with 9 nucleotides matching TRBD2. V dropped 3 bases and J dropped 4; count of bases not matched to a gene: 9. The germline V gene encodes CDR1 SEHNR and CDR2 FQNEAQ (reference sequence). This CDR3 has 17 residues. The CDR3 here is CASSFKRGAGGTGELFF. The CDR3 DNA follows: TGTGCCAGCAGCTTCAAGCGGGGGGCCGGTGGCACCGGGGAGCTGTTTTTT.

V usage is TRBV19 and J usage is TRBJ1-5; weak D call: TRBD1 (6 bases). The CDR3 consists of 16 residues. V lost 4 bases and J 7 bases, leaving 20 bases between the germline ends. Germline V gives CDR1 LNHDA, CDR2 SQIVND (reference sequence). CDR3 bases: TGTGCCAGTAGTACGAATCGGGGAGGGGGTTTGCAGCCCCAGCATTTT. Translating it yields CASSTNRGGGLQPQHF.

This sequence joins TRBV3-1 (or the pseudogene TRBV3-2) and TRBJ1-5, with D possibly being TRBD1 (6 bases). V was pared by 2 bases and J by 4 bases, with 9 bases between. The CDR3 contains 14 residues. Looked up from germline, CDR1 is LGHDT and CDR2 is YNNKEL (reference sequence). In DNA form, the CDR3 reads TGTGCCAGCAGCCAAAACAGGGAGAATCAGCCCCAGCATTTT. Amino acid sequence: CASSQNRENQPQHF.

The J gene is TRBJ2-7, the V gene TRBV27; a possible D gene is TRBD1 (6 bases). Deletions cut 5 bases from V and 2 bases from J, with 13 bases between. There are 14 residues in the CDR3. CDR1 and CDR2 (germline): MNHEY, SMNVEV (reference sequence). CDR3 protein: CASSTRRGTYEQYF. In nucleotides, the CDR3 is TGTGCCAGCAGTACGCGAAGGGGGACCTACGAGCAGTACTTC.

The CDR3 sequence: CASSTGTVSEKLFF. In DNA form, the CDR3 reads TGTGCCAGCAGCACCGGGACAGTCAGTGAAAAACTGTTTTTT. This chain uses TRBV5-6 with TRBJ1-4; TRBD1 matches at 7 bases. V gave up 4 bases and J gave up 7 bases; unmatched junction bases: 7. The length of the CDR3 is 14 residues. Germline loops: CDR1 SGHDT, CDR2 YYEEEE.

This clone was seen only once. This sequence joins TRBV14 and TRBJ1-4; D is uncertain. V lost 1 base to trimming and J lost 5 bases, with 14 bases between them. The CDR3 is made up of 16 amino acids. Germline V gene lookup returns CDR1 SGHDN and CDR2 FVKESK. The CDR3 DNA reads as TGTGCCAGCAGCCAAGTTTATGGGCAGGCAAATGAAAAACTGTTTTTT. It translates to CASSQVYGQANEKLFF.

V is TRBV6-1 and J is TRBJ1-1; D is perhaps TRBD1 (5 bases). Trimming removed 1 base from V and 0 bases from J, with 12 bases in between. The CDR3 spans 16 residues. From germline, CDR1 is MNHNS and CDR2 SASEGT. CDR3 amino acids: CASSEDRHLMNTEAFF. Written as DNA, the CDR3 is TGTGCCAGCAGTGAAGACAGGCACCTCATGAACACTGAAGCTTTCTTT.

This chain connects TRBV5-1 to TRBJ1-2, with D maybe TRBD1 (6 bases). Germline V gene data show CDR1 as SGHRS and CDR2 as YFSETQ. Trimming removed 2 bases at V and 5 bases at J, with 13 bases between. The CDR3 is 14 amino acids. The CDR3 DNA reads as TGCGCCAGCAGCTTAGGATGGGACAATTATGGCTACACCTTC. It encodes CASSLGWDNYGYTF.

The J gene is TRBJ1-2, the V gene TRBV12-3 or TRBV12-4, with D perhaps matching TRBD1 (5 bases). This CDR3 region has 13 residues. V lost 4 bases, J lost 4 bases, and 10 bases lay in between. The CDR3 loop is CASSSRVGYGYTF. Here the CDR3 DNA reads TGTGCCAGCAGTTCCAGGGTGGGCTATGGCTACACCTTC.

CDR3 in DNA: TGTGCCACCAGTGATCCCGGACAGGGTCTTCCCAACGAGCAGTACTTC. The encoded protein is CATSDPGQGLPNEQYF. This chain links TRBV24-1 with TRBJ2-7, with 8 bases that match TRBD1. The CDR3 runs 16 residues. CDR1 and CDR2 (germline): KGHDR, SFDVKD. With 3 bases clipped from V and 5 bases from J, the junction kept 11 bases outside the gene matches.

This chain connects TRBV12-3 or TRBV12-4 to TRBJ2-7; 7 bases are a match to TRBD2. This CDR3 spans 12 amino acids. V lost 1 base to trimming and J lost 7 bases; unmatched junction nucleotides: 1. CDR3 loop: CASSLVGGEQYF. Here the CDR3 DNA reads TGTGCCAGCAGTTTAGTCGGGGGGGAGCAGTACTTC.

In nucleotides, the CDR3 is TGTGCCAGCAGTGATAGACGTACAGGACGGCGGGGAGAGACCCAGTACTTC. Translation gives CASSDRRTGRRGETQYF. J is TRBJ2-5 and V is TRBV6-1, with a possible D match to TRBD2 (6 bases). The germline CDR1 and CDR2 sequences are MNHNS and SASEGT. The V end lost 3 bases, the J end lost 4 bases, and 21 bases lay between the germline ends. The CDR3 extends over 17 amino acids.

V gene TRBV5-4 combines with J gene TRBJ2-6; D perhaps matches TRBD1 (6 bases). Trimming removed 7 bases from V and 0 bases from J, with 11 bases in between. Germline CDR1 is SGHNT and CDR2 is YYREEE (reference sequence). There are 15 residues in the CDR3. As DNA, the CDR3 is TGTGCCAGCGGGACAATTTTCTCTGGGGCCAACGTCCTGACTTTC. It codes for CASGTIFSGANVLTF.

In this sample, this clone turned up many times. In nucleotides, the CDR3 is TGTGCCAGCAGTGACTCGGCGGGGGGGCCAGATACGCAGTATTTT. Translated, it gives CASSDSAGGPDTQYF. The chain couples TRBV6-4 to TRBJ2-3; the match to TRBD2 covers 9 bases. The CDR3 has 15 residues. CDR1 and CDR2 from the germline V gene are MRHNA and SNTAGT. Trimming cost V 0 bases and J 4 bases; bases outside gene matches: 2.

As concerns this clone: The sample holds other DNA sequences that translate to the same CDR3. The chain is built from TRBV28 and TRBJ2-7; D is unclear. Germline CDR1 reads MDHEN; CDR2 reads SYDVKM. This CDR3 has 12 amino acids. Deletions cut 2 bases from V and 4 bases from J, with 6 bases between. CDR3 in DNA: TGTGCCAGCAGTTTAGCCGGGTACGAGCAGTACTTC. Translation gives CASSLAGYEQYF.

This rearrangement joins TRBV24-1 to TRBJ1-5, with TRBD1 as a possible D gene (6 bases). Deletions cut 9 bases from V and 2 bases from J, with 13 bases between. This CDR3 contains 14 residues. Germline V lookup: CDR1 KGHDR, CDR2 SFDVKD. The CDR3 sequence: CATGQGIGNQPQHF. The CDR3 nucleotides read TGTGCCACCGGCCAGGGGATAGGCAATCAGCCCCAGCATTTT.

The chain has TRBV5-4 and TRBJ2-7, with D possibly being TRBD2 (5 bases). Germline-derived CDR1 and CDR2 are SGHNT and YYREEE (reference sequence). There are 12 residues in the CDR3. V was cut by 2 bases and J by 7 bases, with 10 bases left in between. CDR3 loop: CASSFNTGEQYF. CDR3 DNA: TGTGCCAGCAGCTTCAATACGGGGGAGCAGTACTTC.

The chain's CDR3 is CASSGQTMNTEAFF. The CDR3 DNA is TGTGCCAGCAGTGGACAAACCATGAACACTGAAGCTTTCTTT. The chain combines TRBV2 with TRBJ1-1; no clear D. Trimming stripped 4 bases from V and 0 bases from J, with 9 bases between. CDR3 length equals 14 residues. Germline values: CDR1 SNHLY, CDR2 FYNNEI.

This clone was observed a handful of times. Here the CDR3 reads CASSPLDTNTEAFF. The CDR3 bases are TGCGCCAGCAGCCCCCTGGACACGAACACTGAAGCTTTCTTT. The chain employs TRBV5-1 and TRBJ1-1; a weak D match, TRBD1 (5 bases). The CDR3 loop spans 14 amino acids. CDR1 and CDR2 from the germline V gene are SGHRS and YFSETQ. Trimming stripped 4 bases from V and 1 base from J, with 11 bases between.

This sequence joins TRBV18 and TRBJ1-6, with 8 bases that match TRBD1. J lost 4 bases, V lost 5 bases, and 4 bases had no gene match. Looked up from germline, CDR1 is KGHSH and CDR2 is LQKENI. The CDR3 contains 15 residues. CDR3 region: CASSSRQGYNSPLHF. The CDR3 DNA reads as TGTGCCAGCTCATCAAGACAGGGGTATAATTCACCCCTCCACTTT.

This chain uses TRBV19 with TRBJ1-2; D not certain. The CDR3 covers 13 residues. In germline, CDR1 is LNHDA, CDR2 SQIVND (reference sequence). V shed 5 bases and J shed 0 bases, with 7 bases lying between them. CDR3 bases: TGTGCCAGTAGTGCGTACGCTAACTATGGCTACACCTTC. Protein: CASSAYANYGYTF.